The 9 T cell receptor beta chains presented below share a single source sample, sequenced in a study of cytomegalovirus exposure and HLA in healthy donors. Researchers ran the PCR with 60 Vbeta and 13 Jbeta primers. Using immunoSEQ multiplex PCR, the repertoire was profiled, and TCRdb retains in-frame clones only, with some absent. The sample includes some 160,000 clones, 84% seen only once; the top ten take roughly 6.5%. Sequencing was carried out using PBMCs. These receptors came from a man between 50 and 59 years old in good health and CMV-seropositive.

This clone was picked up one time. The chain couples TRBV19 to TRBJ1-1, with D possibly matching TRBD1 (6 bases). There are 15 residues in the CDR3. Looked up from germline, CDR1 is LNHDA and CDR2 is SQIVND (reference sequence). V lost 7 bases to trimming and J lost 0 bases, with 15 bases between them. The DNA of the CDR3 is TGTGCCAGTACCCCCACCGGGACATTGAACACTGAAGCTTTCTTT. The encoded protein is CASTPTGTLNTEAFF. Full variable domain (missing parts from reference TRBV19 and TRBJ1-1): DGGITQSPKYLFRKEGQNVTLSCEQNLNHDAMYWYRQDPGQGLRLIYYSQIVNDFQKGDIAEGYSVSREKKESFPLTVTSAQKNPTAFYLCASTPTGTLNTEAFFGQGTRLTVV.

This clone was counted between two and nine times. Germline is not matched at one junction end, which may reflect a read error. In the same sample, other DNA sequences code for this CDR3. This chain links TRBV9 with TRBJ1-1, with TRBD1 as a possible D gene (5 bases). The germline CDR1 and CDR2 sequences are SGDLS and YYNGEE. This CDR3 comprises 14 residues. The CDR3 reads CASSVAPGVSEAFF. The CDR3 DNA reads as TGTGCCAGCAGCGTAGCACCGGGGGTTTCTGAAGCTTTTTTT.

The chain carries TRBV18 and TRBJ1-5, with 10 bases fitting TRBD1. Germline values: CDR1 KGHSH, CDR2 LQKENI. CDR3 length equals 14 residues. With V trimmed by 5 bases and J by 5 bases, 3 bases remained unmatched. The CDR3, as DNA: TGTGCCAGCTCAGCGGACAGGGGGGATCAGCCCCAGCATTTT. This encodes CASSADRGDQPQHF.

This clone appeared a few times. V usage is TRBV6-5 and J usage is TRBJ2-1; D not resolved. V lost 6 bases to trimming and J lost 0 bases, with 12 bases between them. The CDR3 is 15 residues long. The germline V gene encodes CDR1 MNHEY and CDR2 SVGAGI. The CDR3 reads CASSPRFGSYNEQFF. As DNA, the CDR3 is TGTGCCAGCAGCCCAAGATTCGGCTCCTACAATGAGCAGTTCTTC.

The chain uses TRBV9 and TRBJ1-1; no clear D gene. The V end lost 6 bases, the J end lost 5 bases, and 20 bases lay between the germline ends. This CDR3 contains 15 residues. Germline V gene lookup returns CDR1 SGDLS and CDR2 YYNGEE. CDR3 residues: CASNGREGEWTEAFF. CDR3 DNA sequence: TGTGCCAGCAACGGGAGGGAAGGAGAATGGACTGAAGCTTTCTTT.

This sequence joins TRBV10-1 and TRBJ1-1; D not certain. CDR1 is WNHNN and CDR2 is SYGVQD in the germline V gene (reference sequence). This CDR3 has 14 amino acids. Trimming stripped 0 bases from V and 4 bases from J, with 9 bases between. CDR3 bases: TGCGCCAGCAGTGAGTCGGGCCAGATCACTGAAGCTTTCTTT. Amino acid sequence: CASSESGQITEAFF.

The chain recombines TRBV13 with TRBJ2-3; 8 nucleotides align to TRBD2. The CDR3 covers 13 residues. The V and J ends lost 8 bases and 3 bases, in that order; junction bases with no gene match: 4. From germline, CDR1 is PRHDT and CDR2 FYEKMQ (reference sequence). As DNA, the CDR3 is TGTGCCAGCGGATCGGGGGGGACAGATACGCAGTATTTT. This encodes CASGSGGTDTQYF.

The chain joins TRBV9 to TRBJ1-1; the match to TRBD1 covers 10 bases. The CDR3 length is 13 residues. Germline V CDR1 and CDR2: SGDLS, YYNGEE. Trimming at V came to 0 bases and at J to 10 bases, leaving 3 bases not matched to a gene. This CDR3 is CASSVEDRGGAFF. In DNA form, the CDR3 reads TGTGCCAGCAGCGTAGAGGACAGGGGGGGAGCTTTCTTT.

This clone was detected a few times. The V and J genes are TRBV15 and TRBJ1-4; D not resolved. Germline loops: CDR1 LNHNV, CDR2 YYDKDF (reference sequence). The CDR3 has 14 residues. Trimming stripped 2 bases from V and 7 bases from J, with 11 bases between. The CDR3 DNA sequence: TGTGCCACCAGCAGAACCCGCGGAGCTGAAAAACTGTTTTTT. Its translation: CATSRTRGAEKLFF.